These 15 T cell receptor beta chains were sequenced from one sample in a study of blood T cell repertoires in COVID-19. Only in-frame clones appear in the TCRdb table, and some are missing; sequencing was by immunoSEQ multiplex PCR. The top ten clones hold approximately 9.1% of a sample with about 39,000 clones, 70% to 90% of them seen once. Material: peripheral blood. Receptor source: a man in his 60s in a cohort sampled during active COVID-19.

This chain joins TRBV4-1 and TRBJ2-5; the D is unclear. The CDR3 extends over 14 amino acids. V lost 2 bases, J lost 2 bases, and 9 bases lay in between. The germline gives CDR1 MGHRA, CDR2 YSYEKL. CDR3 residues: CASSQYSFQETQYF. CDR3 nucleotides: TGCGCCAGCAGCCAATATTCTTTTCAAGAGACCCAGTACTTC.

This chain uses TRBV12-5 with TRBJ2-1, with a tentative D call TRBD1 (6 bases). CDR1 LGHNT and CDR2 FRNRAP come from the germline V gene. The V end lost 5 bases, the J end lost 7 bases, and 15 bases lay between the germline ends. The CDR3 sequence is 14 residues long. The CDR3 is CASGRAGTLNEQFF. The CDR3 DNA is TGTGCTAGTGGTCGAGCCGGGACATTAAATGAGCAGTTCTTC.

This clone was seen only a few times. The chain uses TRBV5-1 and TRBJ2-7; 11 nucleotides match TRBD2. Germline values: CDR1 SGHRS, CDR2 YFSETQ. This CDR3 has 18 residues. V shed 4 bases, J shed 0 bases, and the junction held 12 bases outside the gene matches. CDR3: CASSQLAGGPTRSYEQYF. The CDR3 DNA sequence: TGCGCCAGCAGCCAGCTAGCGGGAGGACCTACACGCTCCTACGAGCAGTACTTC.

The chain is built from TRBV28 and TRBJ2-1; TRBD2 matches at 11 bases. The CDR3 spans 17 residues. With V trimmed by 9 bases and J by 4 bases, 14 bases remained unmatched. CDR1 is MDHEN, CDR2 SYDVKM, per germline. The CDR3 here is CASGPSSGTSGYNEQFF. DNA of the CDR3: TGTGCCAGTGGGCCCTCCTCCGGGACTAGCGGATACAATGAGCAGTTCTTC.

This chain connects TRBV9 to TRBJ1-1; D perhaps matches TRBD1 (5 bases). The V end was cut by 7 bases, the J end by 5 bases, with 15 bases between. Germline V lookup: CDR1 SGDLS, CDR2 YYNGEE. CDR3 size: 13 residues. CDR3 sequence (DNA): TGTGCCAGCTCTGATGGGGGGGAGACTGAAGCTTTCTTT. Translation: CASSDGGETEAFF.

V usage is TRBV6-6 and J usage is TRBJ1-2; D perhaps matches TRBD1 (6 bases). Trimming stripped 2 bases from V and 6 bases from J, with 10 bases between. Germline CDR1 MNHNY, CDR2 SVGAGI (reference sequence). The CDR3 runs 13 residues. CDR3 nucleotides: TGTGCCAGCAGTTACACAGGGAGGGATGGCTACACCTTC. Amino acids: CASSYTGRDGYTF.

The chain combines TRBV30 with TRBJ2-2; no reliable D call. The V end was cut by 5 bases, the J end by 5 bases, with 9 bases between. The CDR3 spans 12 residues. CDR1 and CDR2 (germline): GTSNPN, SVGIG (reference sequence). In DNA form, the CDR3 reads TGTGCCTGGGGAATACAAACCGGGGAGCTGTTTTTT. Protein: CAWGIQTGELFF.

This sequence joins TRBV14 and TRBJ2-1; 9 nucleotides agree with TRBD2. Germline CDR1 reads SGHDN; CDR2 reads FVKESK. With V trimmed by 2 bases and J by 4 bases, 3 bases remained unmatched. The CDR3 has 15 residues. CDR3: CASSQIAGGYNEQFF. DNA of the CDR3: TGTGCCAGCAGCCAAATCGCGGGGGGGTACAATGAGCAGTTCTTC. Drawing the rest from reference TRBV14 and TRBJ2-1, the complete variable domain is EAGVTQFPSHSVIEKGQTVTLRCDPISGHDNLYWYRRVMGKEIKFLLHFVKESKQDESGMPNNRFLAERTGGTYSTLKVQPAELEDSGVYFCASSQIAGGYNEQFFGPGTRLTVL.

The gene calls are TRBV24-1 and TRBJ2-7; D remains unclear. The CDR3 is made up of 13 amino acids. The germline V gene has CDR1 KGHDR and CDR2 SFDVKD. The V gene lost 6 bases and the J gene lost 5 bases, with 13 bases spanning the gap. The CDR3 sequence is CATSLGGHDEQYF. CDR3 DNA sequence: TGTGCCACCAGTTTAGGTGGGCACGACGAGCAGTACTTC.

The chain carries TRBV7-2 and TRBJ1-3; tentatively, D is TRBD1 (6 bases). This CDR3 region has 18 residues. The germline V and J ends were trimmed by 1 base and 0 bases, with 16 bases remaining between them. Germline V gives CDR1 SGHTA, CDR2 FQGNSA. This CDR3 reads CASSLGGPGQISGNTIYF. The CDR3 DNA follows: TGTGCCAGCAGCTTAGGAGGTCCAGGACAGATCTCTGGAAACACCATATATTTT.

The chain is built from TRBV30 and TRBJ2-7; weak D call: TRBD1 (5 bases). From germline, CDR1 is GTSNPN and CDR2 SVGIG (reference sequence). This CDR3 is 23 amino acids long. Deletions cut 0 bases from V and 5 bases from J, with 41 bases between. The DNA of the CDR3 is TGTGCCTGGAGTGTCTACTCTGGGGCAGCTCATCGCAGTCGGCCGCTATGGCTGAACGAGCAGTACTTC. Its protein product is CAWSVYSGAAHRSRPLWLNEQYF.

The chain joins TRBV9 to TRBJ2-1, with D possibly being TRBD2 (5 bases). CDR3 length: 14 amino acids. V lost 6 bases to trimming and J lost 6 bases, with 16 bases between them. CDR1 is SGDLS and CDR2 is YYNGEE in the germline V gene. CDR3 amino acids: CASTLGPTSNEQFF. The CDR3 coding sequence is TGTGCCAGCACCCTAGGGCCTACTAGCAATGAGCAGTTCTTC.

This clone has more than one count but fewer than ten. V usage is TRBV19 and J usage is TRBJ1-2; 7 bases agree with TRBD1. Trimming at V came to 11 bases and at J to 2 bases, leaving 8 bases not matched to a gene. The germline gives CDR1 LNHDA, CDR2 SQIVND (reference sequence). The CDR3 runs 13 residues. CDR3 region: CAEGGRANYGYTF. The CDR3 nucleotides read TGTGCCGAAGGGGGCAGGGCCAACTATGGCTACACCTTC.

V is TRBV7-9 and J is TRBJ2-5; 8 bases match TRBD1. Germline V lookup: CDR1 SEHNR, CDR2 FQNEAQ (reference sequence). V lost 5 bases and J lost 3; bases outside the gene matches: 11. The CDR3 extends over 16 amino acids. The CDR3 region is CASSLRGQGRKETQYF. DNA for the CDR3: TGTGCCAGCAGCCTGAGAGGACAGGGCCGAAAAGAGACCCAGTACTTC.

CDR3 nucleotide sequence: TGTGCCAGCAGTTACCTGGAGAACAATCAGCCCCAGCATTTT. This translates into CASSYLENNQPQHF. This rearrangement joins TRBV6-6 to TRBJ1-5; D is unresolved. Germline CDR1 MNHNY, CDR2 SVGAGI (reference sequence). The CDR3 is made up of 14 amino acids. Trimming took 2 bases from V and 3 from J, leaving 8 bases between them.